This T cell receptor beta chain was identified during a study of blood T cell repertoires in COVID-19. Study-level background: Both acute and convalescent COVID-19 samples were obtained from the United States, Italy and Spain. Sample material is recorded as cDNA or gDNA derived from T cells, B-cell-depleted T cells, or PBMCs.

Per the study methods: Nucleated cell counts were estimated from reference gene primer amplification. Profiling relied on immunoSEQ multiplex PCR, and the TCRdb table lists in-frame clones only, not all of them. From that table come the V and J calls and clone size; the DNA was used to work out D and trimming. The table has roughly 110,000 clones, roughly 88% seen once. The germline gives CDR1 SGHDT, CDR2 YYEEEE. The V and J ends lost 0 bases and 5 bases respectively, with 11 bases between them. The CDR3 loop spans 14 amino acids. This sequence joins TRBV5-6 and TRBJ1-2, with a weak D call TRBD1 (5 bases). The TCR originated in a man aged 50-59 years with active or convalescent COVID-19. Sequenced: peripheral blood. CDR3 bases: TGTGCCAGCAGCTTGGACAGGCCCACTTATGGCTACACCTTC. Residues: CASSLDRPTYGYTF.